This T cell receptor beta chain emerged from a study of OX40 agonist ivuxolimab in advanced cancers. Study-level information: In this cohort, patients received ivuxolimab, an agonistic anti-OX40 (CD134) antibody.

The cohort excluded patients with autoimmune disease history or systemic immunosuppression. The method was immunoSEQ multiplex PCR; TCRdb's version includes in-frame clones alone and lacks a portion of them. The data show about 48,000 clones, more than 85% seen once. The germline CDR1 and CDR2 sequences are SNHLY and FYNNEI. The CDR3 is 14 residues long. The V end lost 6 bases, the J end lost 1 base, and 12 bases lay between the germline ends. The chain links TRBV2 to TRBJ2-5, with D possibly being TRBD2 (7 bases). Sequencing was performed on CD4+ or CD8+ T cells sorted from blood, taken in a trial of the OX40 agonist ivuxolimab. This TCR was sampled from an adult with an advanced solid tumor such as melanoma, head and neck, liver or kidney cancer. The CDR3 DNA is TGTGCCAGCAGAGGGGGGGGCTTCCAAGAGACCCAGTACTTC. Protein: CASRGGGFQETQYF.